The rows below give T cell receptor beta chains drawn from one sample of a study of regulatory T cells in long-lasting Graves disease. TCRdb redid the calling of the multiplex PCR reads with MiXCR, one entry per CDR3 protein. The data contain roughly 250,000 distinct CDR3 sequences, more than 15% of them singletons. The sample was also linked to a second study, of T cells in Graves' hyperthyroidism and ophthalmopathy.

Source: peripheral blood mononuclear cells (PBMCs), taken at new diagnosis, from a patient treated with antithyroid drugs. These receptors all come from a woman under 40 with Graves disease. CDR3s leave out the opening cysteine and the closing phenylalanine or tryptophan. Clone sizes are given selectively: once, few, many, or a class where the clone is expanded.

j_gene	v_gene	abundance	CDR3aa
TRBJ2-7	TRBV5-1	many	ASSSTWTSGATYEQY
TRBJ1-1	TRBV19	many	ASSEQGTEAF
TRBJ2-1	TRBV6-2/TRBV6-3	NA	ASSEQGGGVSSYNEQF
TRBJ2-5	TRBV6-1	NA	ASSQDRQETQY
TRBJ2-2	TRBV7-9	NA	ASSLVQENTGELF
TRBJ2-1	TRBV2	many	ASSPPGIGYNEQF
TRBJ2-7	TRBV5-1	many	ASSLVGGVAYEQY
TRBJ2-7	TRBV11-2	many	ASSFGGETGEEQY
TRBJ1-2	TRBV5-1	many	ASRSNYGYT
TRBJ2-3	TRBV20-1	many	SAHPYRGRGTDTQY
TRBJ1-1	TRBV19	few	ASSSNKGQSSTEAF
TRBJ2-2	TRBV19	NA	ASDDGYTGELF
TRBJ2-1	TRBV20-1	many	SARGDSGVYNEQF
TRBJ1-1	TRBV4-1	many	ASSQVSTNTEAF
TRBJ1-1	TRBV6-5	many	ASSDSDRGRSGSTEAF
TRBJ1-2	TRBV20-1	NA	SAISGTGVRYGYT
TRBJ1-1	TRBV6-2/TRBV6-3	many	ASRSASGYTEAF
TRBJ2-1	TRBV7-9	many	ASSLVGNEQF
TRBJ1-1	TRBV5-1	NA	ASSFLLEGQAF
TRBJ2-3	TRBV5-5	many	ASYDWDTQY
TRBJ1-2	TRBV9	few	ASSGWTNYGYT
TRBJ2-2	TRBV18	many	ASSQGAGGELF
TRBJ2-1	TRBV11-2	many	ASSFSGERGLYNEQF
TRBJ1-1	TRBV2	many	ASNRYRGDTEAF
TRBJ2-2	TRBV10-1	few	ASSEDFTGELF